This T cell receptor (beta chain) originates from a study of early T cells in non-severe SARS-CoV-2 infection. Unique molecular identifier tags were affixed to discrete cDNA molecules. TCRdb ran MiXCR on the 5' RACE reads and lists one entry per CDR3 protein. The table records some 60,000 distinct CDR3 sequences, under 10% of them present only once. The CDR3 runs 13 residues. Trimming left V 5 bases short and J 5 bases short, with 10 bases between. Germline V gives CDR1 SGHTA, CDR2 FQGNSA. This clonotype was detected ten times or more. The V call is TRBV7-2, the J call TRBJ1-5; D gene uncertain. The source of this sequence is an adult who was a healthcare worker with PCR-confirmed SARS-CoV-2 infection or an uninfected control (not recorded which). Sequenced sample: whole blood. The chain's CDR3 is CASSVAAYQPQHF. The DNA of the CDR3 is TGTGCCAGCAGCGTGGCAGCCTATCAGCCCCAGCATTTT.